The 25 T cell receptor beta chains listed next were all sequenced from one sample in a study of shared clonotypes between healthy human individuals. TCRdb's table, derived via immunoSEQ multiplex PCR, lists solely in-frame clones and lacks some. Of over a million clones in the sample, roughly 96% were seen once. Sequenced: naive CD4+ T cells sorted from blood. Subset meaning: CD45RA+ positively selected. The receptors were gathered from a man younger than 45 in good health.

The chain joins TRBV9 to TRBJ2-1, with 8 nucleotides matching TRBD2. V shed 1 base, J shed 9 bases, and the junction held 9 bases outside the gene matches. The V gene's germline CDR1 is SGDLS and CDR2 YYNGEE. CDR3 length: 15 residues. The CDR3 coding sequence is TGTGCCAGCAGCGTACTAAGCGGGAGTAATGGTGAGCAGTTCTTC. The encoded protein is CASSVLSGSNGEQFF.

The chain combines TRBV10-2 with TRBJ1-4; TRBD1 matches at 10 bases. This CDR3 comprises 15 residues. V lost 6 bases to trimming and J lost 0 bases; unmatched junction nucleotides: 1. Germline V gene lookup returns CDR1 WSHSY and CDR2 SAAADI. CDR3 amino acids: CASRGTGATNEKLFF. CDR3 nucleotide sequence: TGCGCCAGCAGGGGGACAGGGGCAACTAATGAAAAACTGTTTTTT.

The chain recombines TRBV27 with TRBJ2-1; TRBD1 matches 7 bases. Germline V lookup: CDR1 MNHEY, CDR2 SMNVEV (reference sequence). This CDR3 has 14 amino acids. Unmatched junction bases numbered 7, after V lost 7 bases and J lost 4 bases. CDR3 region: CASTQRGQYNEQFF. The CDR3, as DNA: TGTGCCAGCACCCAGAGGGGGCAGTACAATGAGCAGTTCTTC.

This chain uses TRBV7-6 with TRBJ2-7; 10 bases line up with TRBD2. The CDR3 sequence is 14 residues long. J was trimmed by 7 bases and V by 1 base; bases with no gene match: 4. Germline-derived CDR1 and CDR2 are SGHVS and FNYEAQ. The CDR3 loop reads CASSLVTAGGEQYF. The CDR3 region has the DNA TGTGCCAGCAGCTTAGTCACAGCGGGAGGGGAGCAGTACTTC.

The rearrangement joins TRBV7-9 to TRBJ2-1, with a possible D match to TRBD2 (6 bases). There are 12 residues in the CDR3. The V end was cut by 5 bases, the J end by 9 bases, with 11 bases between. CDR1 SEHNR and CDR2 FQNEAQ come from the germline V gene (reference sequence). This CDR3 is CASSLMRGEQFF. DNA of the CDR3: TGTGCCAGCAGCCTCATGCGGGGTGAGCAGTTCTTC.

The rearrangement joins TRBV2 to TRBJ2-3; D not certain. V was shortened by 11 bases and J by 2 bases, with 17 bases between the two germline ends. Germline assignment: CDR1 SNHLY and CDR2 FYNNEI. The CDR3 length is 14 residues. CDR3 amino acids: CAVDQDPYTDTQYF. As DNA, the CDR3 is TGTGCCGTCGACCAGGATCCTTACACAGATACGCAGTATTTT.

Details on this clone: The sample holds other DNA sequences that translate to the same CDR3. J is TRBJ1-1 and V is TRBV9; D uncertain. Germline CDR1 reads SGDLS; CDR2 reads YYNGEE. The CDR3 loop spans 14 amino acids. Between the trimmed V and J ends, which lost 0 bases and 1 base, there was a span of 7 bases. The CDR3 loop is CASSVELRNTEAFF. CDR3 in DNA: TGTGCCAGCAGCGTAGAGCTGAGGAACACTGAAGCTTTCTTT.

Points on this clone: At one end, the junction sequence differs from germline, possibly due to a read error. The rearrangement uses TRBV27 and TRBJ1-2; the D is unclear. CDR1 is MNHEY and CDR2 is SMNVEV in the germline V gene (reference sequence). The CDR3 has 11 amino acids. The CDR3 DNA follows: TGCCCTCTCGGAGGTGGCTATGGCTACACCTTC. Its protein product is CPLGGGYGYTF.

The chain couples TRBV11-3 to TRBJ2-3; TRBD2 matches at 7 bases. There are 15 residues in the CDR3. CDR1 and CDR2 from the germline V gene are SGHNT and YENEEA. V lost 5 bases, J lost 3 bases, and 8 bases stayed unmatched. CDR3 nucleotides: TGTGCCAGCAGCCGTGGGAGGGGTTCGACAGATACGCAGTATTTT. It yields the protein CASSRGRGSTDTQYF.

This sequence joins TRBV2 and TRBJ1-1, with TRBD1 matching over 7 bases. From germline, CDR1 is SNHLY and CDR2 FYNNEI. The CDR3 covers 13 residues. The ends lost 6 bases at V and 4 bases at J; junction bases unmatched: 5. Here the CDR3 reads CASREGAPTEAFF. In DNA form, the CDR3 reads TGTGCCAGCAGGGAGGGGGCCCCCACTGAAGCTTTCTTT.

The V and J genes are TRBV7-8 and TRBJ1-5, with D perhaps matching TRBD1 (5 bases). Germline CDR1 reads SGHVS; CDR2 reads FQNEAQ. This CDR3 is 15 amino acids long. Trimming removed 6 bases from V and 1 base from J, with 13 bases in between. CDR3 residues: CASSPDRDSNQPQHF. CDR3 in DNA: TGTGCCAGCAGTCCGGACCGGGACAGCAATCAGCCCCAGCATTTT.

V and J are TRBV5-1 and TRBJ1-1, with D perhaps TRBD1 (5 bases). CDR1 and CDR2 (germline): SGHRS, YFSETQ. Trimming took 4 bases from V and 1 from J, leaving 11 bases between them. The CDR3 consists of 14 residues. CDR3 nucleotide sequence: TGCGCCAGCAGCAGAGGACACCCGAACACTGAAGCTTTCTTT. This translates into CASSRGHPNTEAFF.

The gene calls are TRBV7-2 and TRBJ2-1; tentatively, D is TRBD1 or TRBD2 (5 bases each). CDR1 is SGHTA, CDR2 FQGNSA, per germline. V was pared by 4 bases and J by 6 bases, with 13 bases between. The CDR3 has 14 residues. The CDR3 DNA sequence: TGTGCCAGCAGCTCACGCCGGGGCATCAATGAGCAGTTCTTC. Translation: CASSSRRGINEQFF. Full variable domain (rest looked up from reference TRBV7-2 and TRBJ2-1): GAGVSQSPSNKVTEKGKDVELRCDPISGHTALYWYRQSLGQGLEFLIYFQGNSAPDKSGLPSDRFSAERTGGSVSTLTIQRTQQEDSAVYLCASSSRRGINEQFFGPGTRLTVL.

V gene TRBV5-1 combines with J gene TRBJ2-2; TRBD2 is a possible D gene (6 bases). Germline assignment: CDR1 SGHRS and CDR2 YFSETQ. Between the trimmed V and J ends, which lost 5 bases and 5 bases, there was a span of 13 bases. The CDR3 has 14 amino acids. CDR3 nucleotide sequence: TGCGCCAGCAGAGTAGACGGACTAACCGGGGAGCTGTTTTTT. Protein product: CASRVDGLTGELFF.

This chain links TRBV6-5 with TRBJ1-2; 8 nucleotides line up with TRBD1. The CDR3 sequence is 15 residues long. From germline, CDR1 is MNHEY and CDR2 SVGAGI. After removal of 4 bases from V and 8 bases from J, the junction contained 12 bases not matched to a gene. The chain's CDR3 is CASSSYQGASGGYTF. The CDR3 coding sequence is TGTGCCAGCAGTTCATATCAGGGGGCGTCGGGCGGCTACACCTTC.

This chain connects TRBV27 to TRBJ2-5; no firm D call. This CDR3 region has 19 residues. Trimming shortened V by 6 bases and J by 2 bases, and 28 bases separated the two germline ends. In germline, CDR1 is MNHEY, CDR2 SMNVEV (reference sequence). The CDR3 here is CASRPRRQARLGLQETQYF. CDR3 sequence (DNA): TGTGCCAGCAGACCTCGACGACAAGCCCGCCTGGGCCTACAAGAGACCCAGTACTTC.

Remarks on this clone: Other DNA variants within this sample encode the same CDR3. This chain's CDR3 is CASSVVGTSGNNEQFF. DNA for the CDR3: TGTGCCAGCAGCGTAGTTGGGACTAGCGGAAACAATGAGCAGTTCTTC. The genes are TRBV9 and TRBJ2-1, with 11 bases aligning to TRBD2. V lost 0 bases, J lost 5 bases, and 4 bases stayed unmatched. Germline loops: CDR1 SGDLS, CDR2 YYNGEE. The CDR3 loop spans 16 amino acids.

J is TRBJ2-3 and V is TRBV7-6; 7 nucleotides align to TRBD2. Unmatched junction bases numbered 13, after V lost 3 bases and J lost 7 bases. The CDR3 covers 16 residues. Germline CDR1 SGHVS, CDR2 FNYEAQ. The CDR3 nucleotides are TGTGCCAGCAGCTTGGTCAGCGGGCGCGGGGGAAATACGCAGTATTTT. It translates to CASSLVSGRGGNTQYF.

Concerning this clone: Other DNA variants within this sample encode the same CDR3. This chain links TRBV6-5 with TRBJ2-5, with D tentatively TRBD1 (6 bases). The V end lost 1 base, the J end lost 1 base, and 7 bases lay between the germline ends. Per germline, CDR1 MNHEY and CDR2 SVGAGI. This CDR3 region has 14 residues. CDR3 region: CASSYLGGQETQYF. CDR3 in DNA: TGTGCCAGCAGTTACTTAGGGGGCCAAGAGACCCAGTACTTC.

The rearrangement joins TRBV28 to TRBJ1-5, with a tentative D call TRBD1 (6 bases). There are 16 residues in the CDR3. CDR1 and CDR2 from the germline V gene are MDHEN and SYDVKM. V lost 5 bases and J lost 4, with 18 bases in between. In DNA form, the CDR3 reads TGTGCCAGCAGTACCCTAGCAGGGGCCGGGAATCAGCCCCAGCATTTT. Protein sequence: CASSTLAGAGNQPQHF.

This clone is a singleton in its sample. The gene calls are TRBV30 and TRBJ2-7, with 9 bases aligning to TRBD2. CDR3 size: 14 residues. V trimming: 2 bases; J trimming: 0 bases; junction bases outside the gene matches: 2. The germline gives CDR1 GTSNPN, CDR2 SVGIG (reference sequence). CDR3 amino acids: CAWSLTSGSYEQYF. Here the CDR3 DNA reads TGTGCCTGGAGTTTGACTAGCGGCTCCTACGAGCAGTACTTC.

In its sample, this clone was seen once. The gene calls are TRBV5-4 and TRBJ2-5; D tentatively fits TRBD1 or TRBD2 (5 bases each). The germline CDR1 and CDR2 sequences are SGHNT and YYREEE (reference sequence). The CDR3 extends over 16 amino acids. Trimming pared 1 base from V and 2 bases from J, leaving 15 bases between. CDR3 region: CASSLNLGTAQETQYF. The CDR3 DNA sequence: TGTGCCAGCAGCTTGAACTTAGGGACGGCACAAGAGACCCAGTACTTC.

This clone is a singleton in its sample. This CDR3 reads CASSYFGTDTQYF. The DNA for the CDR3 is TGTGCCAGCAGTTACTTTGGTACAGATACGCAGTATTTT. This chain joins TRBV6-5 and TRBJ2-3; no clear D gene. Trimming took 1 base from V and 3 from J, leaving 5 bases between them. The CDR3 length is 13 residues. The germline CDR1 and CDR2 sequences are MNHEY and SVGAGI.

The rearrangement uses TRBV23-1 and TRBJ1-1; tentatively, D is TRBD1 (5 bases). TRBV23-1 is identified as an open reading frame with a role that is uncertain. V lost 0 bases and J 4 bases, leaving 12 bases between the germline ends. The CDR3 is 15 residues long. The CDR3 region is CASSQSGELGTEAFF. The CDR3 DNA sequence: TGCGCCAGCAGTCAATCGGGGGAGTTGGGCACTGAAGCTTTCTTT.

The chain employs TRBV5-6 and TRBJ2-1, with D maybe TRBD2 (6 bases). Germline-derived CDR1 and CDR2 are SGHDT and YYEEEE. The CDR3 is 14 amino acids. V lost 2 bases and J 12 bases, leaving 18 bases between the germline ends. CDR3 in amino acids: CASSLRRAGTGQFF. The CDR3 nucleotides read TGTGCCAGCAGCTTACGCAGGGCGGGGACCGGGCAGTTCTTC.